The 5 T cell receptor beta chains given below trace back to one sample, sequenced in a study of blood T cell repertoires in COVID-19. Assay used: immunoSEQ multiplex PCR; TCRdb lists only in-frame clones, some missing. The sample yields fewer than 250,000 clones, about 85% seen once. The sample taken for sequencing was peripheral blood. Receptors originate from a man aged 60 to 75 with COVID-19, enrolled during active disease.

J is TRBJ1-5 and V is TRBV18, with D perhaps matching TRBD1 (6 bases). Germline V gives CDR1 KGHSH, CDR2 LQKENI. The ends were cut back, 1 base at V and 4 bases at J, with 8 bases in the middle. This CDR3 has 14 residues. The CDR3 sequence: CASSPQGTNQPQHF. Written as DNA, the CDR3 is TGTGCCAGCTCACCACAGGGGACAAATCAGCCCCAGCATTTT.

This sequence joins TRBV7-3 and TRBJ2-1, with 9 bases lining up with TRBD1. J gave up 6 bases and V 2 bases, and 2 bases lay outside the gene matches. This CDR3 spans 14 amino acids. Per the germline V gene, CDR1 is SGHTA and CDR2 is FQGTGA. The CDR3 is CASSLEGQGNEQFF. CDR3 nucleotides: TGTGCCAGCAGCTTAGAGGGACAGGGCAATGAGCAGTTCTTC.

The rearrangement joins TRBV3-1 (or the pseudogene TRBV3-2) to TRBJ2-7; 8 bases align to TRBD2. The CDR3 has 14 residues. From germline, CDR1 is LGHDT and CDR2 YNNKEL (reference sequence). Unmatched junction bases numbered 6, after V lost 4 bases and J lost 4 bases. The CDR3 spells CASSLSGTRYEQYF. As DNA, the CDR3 is TGTGCCAGCAGCCTCTCCGGGACTAGATACGAGCAGTACTTC.

The gene calls are TRBV12-3 or TRBV12-4 and TRBJ1-2, with D possibly TRBD1 on 5 matching bases. The V gene lost 5 bases and the J gene lost 4 bases, with 11 bases spanning the gap. This CDR3 is 13 amino acids long. The CDR3 here is CASSPQGGYGYTF. As DNA, the CDR3 is TGTGCCAGCAGTCCTCAGGGTGGCTATGGCTACACCTTC.

The V gene is TRBV5-1, the J gene TRBJ2-1; tentatively, D is TRBD1 (6 bases). Germline V gene lookup returns CDR1 SGHRS and CDR2 YFSETQ. V lost 4 bases to trimming and J lost 4 bases, with 15 bases between them. The CDR3 is made up of 15 amino acids. CDR3 DNA sequence: TGCGCCAGCAGCGGAGGACAGAGTAAATACAATGAGCAGTTCTTC. This encodes CASSGGQSKYNEQFF.